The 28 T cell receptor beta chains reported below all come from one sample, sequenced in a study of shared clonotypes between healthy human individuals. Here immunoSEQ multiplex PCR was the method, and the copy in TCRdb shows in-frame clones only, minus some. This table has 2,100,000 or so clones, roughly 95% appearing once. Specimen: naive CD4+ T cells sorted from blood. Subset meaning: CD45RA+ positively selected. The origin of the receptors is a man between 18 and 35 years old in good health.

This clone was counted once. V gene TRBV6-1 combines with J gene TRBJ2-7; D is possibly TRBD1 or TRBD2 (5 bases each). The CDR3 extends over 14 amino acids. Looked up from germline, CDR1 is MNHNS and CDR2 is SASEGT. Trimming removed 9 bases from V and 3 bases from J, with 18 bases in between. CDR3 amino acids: CASCRSGTIYEQYF. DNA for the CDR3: TGTGCCAGTTGTCGATCCGGGACGATCTACGAGCAGTACTTC.

CDR3 loop: CASSPWTALPSSYNEQFF. In DNA, the CDR3 is TGTGCCAGCTCACCCTGGACGGCCCTACCGAGCTCCTACAATGAGCAGTTCTTC. V usage is TRBV18 and J usage is TRBJ2-1; D is unclear. This CDR3 is built from 18 residues. V dropped 3 bases and J dropped 0 bases, with 18 bases sitting between them. Germline values: CDR1 KGHSH, CDR2 LQKENI.

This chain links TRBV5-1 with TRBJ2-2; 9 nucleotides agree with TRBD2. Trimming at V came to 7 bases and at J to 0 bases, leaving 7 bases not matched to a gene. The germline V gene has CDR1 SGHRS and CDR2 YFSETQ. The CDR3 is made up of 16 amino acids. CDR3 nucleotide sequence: TGCGCCAGCGCCCCGGGCGGGAGGGCGAACACCGGGGAGCTGTTTTTT. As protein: CASAPGGRANTGELFF. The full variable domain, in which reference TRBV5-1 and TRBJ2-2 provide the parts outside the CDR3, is KAGVTQTPRYLIKTRGQQVTLSCSPISGHRSVSWYQQTPGQGLQFLFEYFSETQRNKGNFPGRFSGRQFSNSRSEMNVSTLELGDSALYLCASAPGGRANTGELFFGEGSRLTVL.

CDR3 region: CASSDFANTEAFF. The CDR3 nucleotides are TGCGCCAGCAGTGACTTCGCGAACACTGAAGCTTTCTTT. The chain employs TRBV10-1 and TRBJ1-1; D gene uncertain. The CDR3 spans 13 residues. The V gene's germline CDR1 is WNHNN and CDR2 SYGVQD (reference sequence). The V gene lost 3 bases and the J gene lost 1 base, with 6 bases spanning the gap.

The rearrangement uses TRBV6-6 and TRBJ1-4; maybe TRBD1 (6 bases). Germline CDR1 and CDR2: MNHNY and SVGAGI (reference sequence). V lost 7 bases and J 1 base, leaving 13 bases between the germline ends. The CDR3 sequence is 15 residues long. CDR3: CASIETQGTNEKLFF. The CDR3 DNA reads TGTGCCAGCATAGAGACACAGGGAACTAATGAAAAACTGTTTTTT.

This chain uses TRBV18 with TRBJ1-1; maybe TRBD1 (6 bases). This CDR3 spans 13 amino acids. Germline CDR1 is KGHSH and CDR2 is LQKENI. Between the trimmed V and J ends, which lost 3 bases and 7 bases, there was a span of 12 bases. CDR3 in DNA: TGTGCCAGCTCACCCCCAGGGGTAGGTGAAGCTTTCTTT. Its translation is CASSPPGVGEAFF.

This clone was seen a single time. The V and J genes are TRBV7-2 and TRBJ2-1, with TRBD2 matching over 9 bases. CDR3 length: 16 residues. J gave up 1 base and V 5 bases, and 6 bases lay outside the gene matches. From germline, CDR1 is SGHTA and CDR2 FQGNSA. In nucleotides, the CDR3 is TGTGCCAGCAGCCGTGCAGCGGGAGGATCCTACAATGAGCAGTTCTTC. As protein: CASSRAAGGSYNEQFF.

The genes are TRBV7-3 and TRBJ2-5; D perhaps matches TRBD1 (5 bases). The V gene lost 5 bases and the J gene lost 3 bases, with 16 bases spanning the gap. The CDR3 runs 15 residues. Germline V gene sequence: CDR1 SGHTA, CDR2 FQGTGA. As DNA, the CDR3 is TGTGCCAGCAGCCCATTGGGGCAAAGGGAAGAGACCCAGTACTTC. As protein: CASSPLGQREETQYF.

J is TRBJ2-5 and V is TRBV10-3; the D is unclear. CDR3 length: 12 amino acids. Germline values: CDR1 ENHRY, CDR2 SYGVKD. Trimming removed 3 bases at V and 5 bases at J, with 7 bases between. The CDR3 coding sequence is TGTGCCATCAGTGACGTTGGGGAGACCCAGTACTTC. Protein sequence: CAISDVGETQYF.

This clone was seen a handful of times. CDR3 in DNA: TGTGCCAGCGTGCCGGCCGGGCCCCCTGGGTACGAGCAGTACTTC. Translation gives CASVPAGPPGYEQYF. The rearrangement uses TRBV2 and TRBJ2-7; D call uncertain. Trimming pared 8 bases from V and 4 bases from J, leaving 21 bases between. The length of the CDR3 is 15 residues. CDR1 SNHLY and CDR2 FYNNEI come from the germline V gene. The variable domain in full, with the rest retrieved from reference TRBV2 and TRBJ2-7, is EPEVTQTPSHQVTQMGQEVILRCVPISNHLYFYWYRQILGQKVEFLVSFYNNEISEKSEIFDDQFSVERPDGSNFTLKIRSTKLEDSAMYFCASVPAGPPGYEQYFGPGTRLTVT.

CDR3 sequence reads: CASSSGSNGQPQHF. The CDR3 DNA sequence: TGTGCCAGTAGTTCAGGTTCGAACGGTCAGCCCCAGCATTTT. The chain joins TRBV19 to TRBJ1-5; D is uncertain. V gave up 5 bases and J gave up 6 bases, with 14 bases separating them. The CDR3 is 14 amino acids. Germline CDR1 is LNHDA and CDR2 is SQIVND (reference sequence). Complete variable domain (other parts from reference TRBV19 and TRBJ1-5): DGGITQSPKYLFRKEGQNVTLSCEQNLNHDAMYWYRQDPGQGLRLIYYSQIVNDFQKGDIAEGYSVSREKKESFPLTVTSAQKNPTAFYLCASSSGSNGQPQHFGDGTRLSIL.

CDR3 nucleotide sequence: TGTGCCAGCTCACCACCCGGAGAACAAGAGACCCAGTACTTC. This sequence encodes CASSPPGEQETQYF. V usage is TRBV18 and J usage is TRBJ2-5; D is uncertain. Trimming shortened V by 0 bases and J by 2 bases, and 7 bases separated the two germline ends. The CDR3 runs 14 residues. Germline V lookup: CDR1 KGHSH, CDR2 LQKENI.

The CDR3 spells CASSPRTGADNSPLHF. The CDR3 coding sequence is TGTGCCAGCAGCCCCCGGACAGGGGCCGATAATTCACCCCTCCACTTT. The rearrangement uses TRBV7-2 and TRBJ1-6; TRBD1 agrees at 9 bases. Trimming removed 5 bases from V and 5 bases from J; junction bases left unmatched: 7. Germline V gene data show CDR1 as SGHTA and CDR2 as FQGNSA. CDR3 length: 16 amino acids.

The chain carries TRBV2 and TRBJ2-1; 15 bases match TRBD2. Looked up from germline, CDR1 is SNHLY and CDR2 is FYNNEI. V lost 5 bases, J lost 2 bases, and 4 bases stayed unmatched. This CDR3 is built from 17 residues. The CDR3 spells CASSNGLAGGPYNEQFF. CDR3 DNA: TGTGCCAGCAGTAATGGACTAGCGGGAGGGCCCTACAATGAGCAGTTCTTC.

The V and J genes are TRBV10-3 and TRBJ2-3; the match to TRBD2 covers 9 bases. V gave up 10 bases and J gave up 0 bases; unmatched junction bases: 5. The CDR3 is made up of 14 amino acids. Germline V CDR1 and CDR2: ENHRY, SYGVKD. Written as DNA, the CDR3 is TGTGCCAGCGGACTAGCGACTAGCACAGATACGCAGTATTTT. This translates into CASGLATSTDTQYF.

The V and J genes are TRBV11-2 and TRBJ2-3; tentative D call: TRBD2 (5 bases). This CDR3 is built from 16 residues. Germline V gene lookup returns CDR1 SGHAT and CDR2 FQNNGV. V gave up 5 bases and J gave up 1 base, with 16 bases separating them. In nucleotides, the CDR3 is TGTGCCAGCAGCACAACTAGTTCTCCCGGCACAGATACGCAGTATTTT. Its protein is CASSTTSSPGTDTQYF.

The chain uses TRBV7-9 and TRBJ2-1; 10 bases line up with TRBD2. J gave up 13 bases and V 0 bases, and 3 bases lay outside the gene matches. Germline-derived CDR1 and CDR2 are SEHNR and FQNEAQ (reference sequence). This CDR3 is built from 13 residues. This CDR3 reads CASSLAGLADQFF. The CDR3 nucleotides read TGTGCCAGCAGCTTAGCTGGACTAGCGGATCAGTTCTTC.

This chain's CDR3 is CASSLSGQGVETQYF. As DNA, the CDR3 is TGTGCCAGCAGCTTGTCGGGACAGGGGGTAGAGACCCAGTACTTC. V and J are TRBV5-4 and TRBJ2-5, with 11 bases lining up with TRBD1. The CDR3 loop spans 15 amino acids. Germline CDR1 reads SGHNT; CDR2 reads YYREEE (reference sequence). V lost 1 base to trimming and J lost 4 bases; unmatched junction nucleotides: 3.

The CDR3 nucleotides read TGCGCCAGCAGCTCGACAGGGGGAACCTACGAGCAGTACTTC. It is translated as CASSSTGGTYEQYF. This chain uses TRBV5-1 with TRBJ2-7; TRBD1 agrees at 9 bases. Germline assignment: CDR1 SGHRS and CDR2 YFSETQ. The CDR3 is made up of 14 amino acids. V trimming: 3 bases; J trimming: 2 bases; junction bases outside the gene matches: 3.

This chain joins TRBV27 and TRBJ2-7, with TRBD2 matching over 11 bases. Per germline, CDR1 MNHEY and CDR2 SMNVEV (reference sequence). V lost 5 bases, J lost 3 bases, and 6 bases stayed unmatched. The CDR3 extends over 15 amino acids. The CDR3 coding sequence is TGTGCCAGCAGTCCTCTAGCGGGGGGATTCTACGAGCAGTACTTC. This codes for CASSPLAGGFYEQYF.

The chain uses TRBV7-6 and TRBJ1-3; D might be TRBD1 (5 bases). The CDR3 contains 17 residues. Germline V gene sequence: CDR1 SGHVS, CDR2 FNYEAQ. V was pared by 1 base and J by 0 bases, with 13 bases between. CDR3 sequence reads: CASSLGGAGLSGNTIYF. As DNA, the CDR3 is TGTGCCAGCAGCTTAGGAGGGGCAGGACTCTCTGGAAACACCATATATTTT.

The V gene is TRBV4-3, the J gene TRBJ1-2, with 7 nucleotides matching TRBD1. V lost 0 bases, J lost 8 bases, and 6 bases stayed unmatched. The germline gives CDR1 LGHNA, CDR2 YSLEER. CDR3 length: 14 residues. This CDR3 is CASSQDLAGGGYTF. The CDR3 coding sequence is TGCGCCAGCAGCCAAGATCTGGCAGGGGGAGGCTACACCTTC.

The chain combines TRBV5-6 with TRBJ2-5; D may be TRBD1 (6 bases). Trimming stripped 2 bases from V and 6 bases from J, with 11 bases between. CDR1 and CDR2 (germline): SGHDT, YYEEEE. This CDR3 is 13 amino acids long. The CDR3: CASSFQGLQTQYF. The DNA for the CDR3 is TGTGCCAGCAGCTTTCAGGGGCTCCAGACCCAGTACTTC.

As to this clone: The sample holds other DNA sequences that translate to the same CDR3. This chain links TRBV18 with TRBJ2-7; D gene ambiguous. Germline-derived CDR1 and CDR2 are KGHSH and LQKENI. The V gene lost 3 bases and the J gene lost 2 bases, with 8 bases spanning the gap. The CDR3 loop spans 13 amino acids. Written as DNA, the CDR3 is TGTGCCAGCTCACCTGGTGGCCCCTACGAGCAGTACTTC. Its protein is CASSPGGPYEQYF.

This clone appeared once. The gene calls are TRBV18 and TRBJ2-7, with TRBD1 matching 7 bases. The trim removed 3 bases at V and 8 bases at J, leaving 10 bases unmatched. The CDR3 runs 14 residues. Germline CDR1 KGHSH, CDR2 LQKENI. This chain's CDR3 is CASSPLGQQAQQYF. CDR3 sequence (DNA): TGTGCCAGCTCACCGTTGGGACAGCAAGCACAGCAGTACTTC.

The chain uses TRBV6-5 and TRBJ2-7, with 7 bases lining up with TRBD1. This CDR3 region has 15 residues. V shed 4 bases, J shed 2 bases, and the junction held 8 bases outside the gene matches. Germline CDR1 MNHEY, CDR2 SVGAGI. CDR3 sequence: CASSFQPGQPYEQYF. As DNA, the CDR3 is TGTGCCAGCAGTTTCCAACCGGGACAGCCCTACGAGCAGTACTTC.

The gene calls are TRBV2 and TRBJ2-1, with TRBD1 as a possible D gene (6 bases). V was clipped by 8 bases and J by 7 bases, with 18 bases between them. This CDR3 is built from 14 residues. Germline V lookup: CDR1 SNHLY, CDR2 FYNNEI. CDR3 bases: TGTGCCAGCTTTACAGGGTATAACAATAATGAGCAGTTCTTC. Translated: CASFTGYNNNEQFF.

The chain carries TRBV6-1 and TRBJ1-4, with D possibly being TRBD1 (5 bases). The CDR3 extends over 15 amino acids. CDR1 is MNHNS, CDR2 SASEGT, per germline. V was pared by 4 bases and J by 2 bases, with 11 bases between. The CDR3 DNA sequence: TGTGCCAGCAGTGCCTGGGGCTCGACTAATGAAAAACTGTTTTTT. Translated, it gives CASSAWGSTNEKLFF.